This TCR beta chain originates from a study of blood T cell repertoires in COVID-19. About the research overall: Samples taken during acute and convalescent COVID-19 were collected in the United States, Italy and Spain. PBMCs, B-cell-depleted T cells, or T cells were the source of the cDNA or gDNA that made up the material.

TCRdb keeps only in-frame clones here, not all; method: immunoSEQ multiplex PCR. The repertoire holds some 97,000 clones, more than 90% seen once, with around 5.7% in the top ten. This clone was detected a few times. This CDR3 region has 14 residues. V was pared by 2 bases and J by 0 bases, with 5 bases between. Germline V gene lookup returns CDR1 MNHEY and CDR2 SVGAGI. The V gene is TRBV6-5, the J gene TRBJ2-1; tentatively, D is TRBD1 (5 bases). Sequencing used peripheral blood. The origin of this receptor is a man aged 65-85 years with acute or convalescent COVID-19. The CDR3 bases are TGTGCCAGCAGTTACGACAGCTCCTACAATGAGCAGTTCTTC. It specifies CASSYDSSYNEQFF.